The T cell receptor beta chain under discussion was sequenced for a study of patients and donors after allogeneic stem cell transplantation. In TCRdb, the RT-PCR reads were re-called with MiXCR into one record per CDR3 protein. Of about 110,000 distinct CDR3 sequences detected, about a third appear once; the ten largest clones hold roughly 30%. CDR3 length: 13 residues. V dropped 3 bases and J dropped 13 bases, with 16 bases sitting between them. The V gene's germline CDR1 is LGHNA and CDR2 YSLEER. This sequence was found in a human donor who was either an allogeneic HSCT recipient or a stem cell or donor lymphocyte infusion donor (not recorded which). It is not recorded whose cells these are; they may come from a transplant donor. The chain links TRBV4-3 to TRBJ2-1, with unresolved D. Sequenced material: blood, either unsorted or a sorted T cell fraction (not recorded which). The DNA of the CDR3 is TGCGCCAGCAGCCAGACCGGATTCGACGGACAGTTCTTC. This translates into CASSQTGFDGQFF.